These 15 T cell receptor beta chains came from one sample sequenced in a study of cytomegalovirus exposure and HLA in healthy donors. The PCR was carried out with 60 Vbeta primers and 13 Jbeta primers. Assay: immunoSEQ multiplex PCR; the TCRdb copy retains only in-frame clones and omits some. The sample shows 95,000 to 150,000 clones, around 73% of them seen only once. Sequencing was done on a sample of PBMCs. These receptors originate from a woman aged 35 to 49 in good health and CMV-seropositive.

The V and J genes are TRBV5-1 and TRBJ1-5; D gene unclear. Germline V gene data show CDR1 as SGHRS and CDR2 as YFSETQ. The CDR3 runs to 14 residues. Trimming took 5 bases from V and 4 from J, leaving 13 bases between them. The CDR3 DNA reads TGCGCCAGCAGTCGGGGAGTTGGGAATCAGCCCCAGCATTTT. It is translated as CASSRGVGNQPQHF.

The chain joins TRBV6-5 to TRBJ2-7, with D possibly being TRBD2 (6 bases). This CDR3 is built from 13 residues. The V gene lost 2 bases and the J gene lost 4 bases, with 9 bases spanning the gap. CDR1 MNHEY and CDR2 SVGAGI come from the germline V gene. The CDR3 nucleotides read TGTGCCAGCAGTTACAGGGCGGGATACGAGCAGTACTTC. It is translated as CASSYRAGYEQYF.

This sequence joins TRBV7-2 and TRBJ2-4; D unresolved. V was clipped by 5 bases and J by 0 bases, with 11 bases between them. CDR1 is SGHTA, CDR2 FQGNSA, per germline. CDR3 length: 15 residues. In DNA form, the CDR3 reads TGTGCCAGCAGCGCACCACAGCTAGCCAAAAACATTCAGTACTTC. Its translation is CASSAPQLAKNIQYF.

The chain's CDR3 is CASSRQGLYGYTF. CDR3 nucleotides: TGTGCCAGCAGTCGACAGGGCCTCTATGGCTACACCTTC. V gene TRBV6-5 combines with J gene TRBJ1-2; 7 bases agree with TRBD1. Germline CDR1 reads MNHEY; CDR2 reads SVGAGI. V dropped 5 bases and J dropped 4; count of bases not matched to a gene: 4. The CDR3 is 13 residues long.

The genes are TRBV7-9 and TRBJ1-2, with TRBD1 matching over 9 bases. Germline V lookup: CDR1 SEHNR, CDR2 FQNEAQ (reference sequence). Germline trimming cut 5 bases from V and 8 bases from J; bases unmatched to any gene: 6. This CDR3 is built from 13 residues. CDR3 protein: CASSVNRGQGYTF. CDR3 nucleotides: TGTGCCAGCAGCGTCAACAGGGGGCAGGGCTACACCTTC.

This chain uses TRBV4-1 with TRBJ2-1; 9 bases line up with TRBD2. The CDR3 length is 16 residues. Trimming removed 8 bases from V and 9 bases from J; junction bases left unmatched: 17. CDR1 and CDR2 (germline): MGHRA, YSYEKL. The DNA of the CDR3 is TGCGCCAGCTCTAGAACAGAGCGGGGGGATAATGGTGAGCAGTTCTTC. Protein sequence: CASSRTERGDNGEQFF.

The chain links TRBV6-1 to TRBJ1-2, with unresolved D. The CDR3 has 13 residues. Germline CDR1 and CDR2: MNHNS and SASEGT. Trimming stripped 0 bases from V and 9 bases from J, with 11 bases between. In nucleotides, the CDR3 is TGTGCCAGCAGTGAAGCGCAGTCCGGGAGCTACACCTTC. This sequence encodes CASSEAQSGSYTF.

The rearrangement links TRBV19 to TRBJ2-5; possibly TRBD2 for D (5 bases). Germline CDR1 reads LNHDA; CDR2 reads SQIVND (reference sequence). The ends were cut back, 4 bases at V and 1 base at J, with 7 bases in the middle. CDR3 length: 13 residues. The CDR3 here is CASSRGLQETQYF. The CDR3 region has the DNA TGTGCCAGTAGTAGAGGGCTCCAAGAGACCCAGTACTTC.

The CDR3 is CASNRTASYNEQFF. DNA of the CDR3: TGTGCCAGCAACAGGACAGCATCCTACAATGAGCAGTTCTTC. The chain employs TRBV21-1 and TRBJ2-1; the table's D gene call, TRBD1, was not cross checked with the DNA. TRBV21-1 has pseudogene status. This CDR3 contains 14 residues.

This clone was seen a few times. The chain uses TRBV7-9 and TRBJ2-5; D is possibly TRBD1 (6 bases). The ends were cut back, 8 bases at V and 1 base at J, with 8 bases in the middle. Germline V gene lookup returns CDR1 SEHNR and CDR2 FQNEAQ (reference sequence). The CDR3 spans 12 residues. The CDR3 DNA follows: TGTGCCAGCGGACAGCCCCAAGAGACCCAGTACTTC. This gives the protein CASGQPQETQYF.

The chain carries TRBV6-5 and TRBJ2-7; a possible D gene is TRBD1 (6 bases). In germline, CDR1 is MNHEY, CDR2 SVGAGI. This CDR3 region has 14 residues. V was shortened by 5 bases and J by 4 bases, with 15 bases between the two germline ends. CDR3 sequence (DNA): TGTGCCAGCAGTGAATACCAGACAGGATACGAGCAGTACTTC. Amino acid sequence: CASSEYQTGYEQYF.

Only a few counts were recorded for this clone. This rearrangement joins TRBV11-3 to TRBJ2-1, with D possibly being TRBD2 (5 bases). This CDR3 has 15 amino acids. The V end lost 5 bases, the J end lost 6 bases, and 17 bases lay between the germline ends. CDR1 and CDR2 from the germline V gene are SGHNT and YENEEA. The DNA for the CDR3 is TGTGCCAGCAGCACCCGGTCCACTAGTGGCAATGAGCAGTTCTTC. This codes for CASSTRSTSGNEQFF.

The table lists this clone with a few counts. The chain links TRBV18 to TRBJ1-1, with D possibly being TRBD1 (6 bases). CDR1 and CDR2 (germline): KGHSH, LQKENI. V shed 5 bases and J shed 4 bases, with 14 bases lying between them. The CDR3 runs 14 residues. The CDR3, as DNA: TGTGCCAGCTCAGACGGGGGGGCTGCCACTGAAGCTTTCTTT. Protein: CASSDGGAATEAFF.

J is TRBJ1-6 and V is TRBV6-5; 7 nucleotides agree with TRBD1. The length of the CDR3 is 15 residues. J gave up 4 bases and V 5 bases, and 5 bases lay outside the gene matches. Germline CDR1 MNHEY, CDR2 SVGAGI. CDR3 nucleotide sequence: TGTGCCAGCAGTGGCCGGGACAGATATAATTCACCCCTCCACTTT. Protein sequence: CASSGRDRYNSPLHF.

The rearrangement links TRBV4-3 to TRBJ2-7; a weak D match, TRBD2 (6 bases). Germline CDR1 and CDR2: LGHNA and YSLEER. The CDR3 has 15 amino acids. Trimming left V 0 bases short and J 4 bases short, with 13 bases between. The CDR3 loop is CASSQESGDSYEQYF. As DNA, the CDR3 is TGCGCCAGCAGCCAAGAGTCGGGGGACTCTTACGAGCAGTACTTC.